Below, 12 T cell receptor beta chains from the same sample are listed, as sequenced in a study of blood T cells in healthy people across ages. A sample-barcoded 5' primer and a J-beta primer mix were used in a second PCR of roughly 7 to 11 cycles. TCRdb reanalysed the 5' RACE reads using MiXCR and keeps one entry per CDR3 protein. The profile shows hundreds of thousands of distinct CDR3 sequences, roughly 50% of them singletons. What was sequenced was blood. Receptor source: a man between 40 and 49 years old in good health.

This sequence joins TRBV24-1 and TRBJ1-5; 8 bases map to TRBD1. Germline assignment: CDR1 KGHDR and CDR2 SFDVKD. J lost 3 bases, V lost 5 bases, and 8 bases had no gene match. This CDR3 comprises 16 residues. The CDR3 loop reads CATSAPGQGLNQPQHF. In DNA, the CDR3 is TGTGCCACCAGTGCCCCCGGACAGGGACTCAATCAGCCCCAGCATTTT.

This clonotype was observed a few times. J is TRBJ2-7 and V is TRBV10-3; D unresolved. Trimming cost V 4 bases and J 3 bases, with 7 bases left between them. This CDR3 region has 12 residues. Germline assignment: CDR1 ENHRY and CDR2 SYGVKD. CDR3 amino acids: CAISATNYEQYF. The CDR3 bases are TGTGCCATCAGTGCAACGAACTACGAGCAGTACTTC.

This clonotype was detected a few times. The chain combines TRBV27 with TRBJ1-1, with 8 bases lining up with TRBD1. V gave up 10 bases and J gave up 4 bases; unmatched junction bases: 8. The CDR3 length is 13 residues. The germline V gene encodes CDR1 MNHEY and CDR2 SMNVEV (reference sequence). CDR3 coding DNA: TGTGCCACCTGGACAGGGTTCGGCACTGAAGCTTTCTTT. Translating gives CATWTGFGTEAFF.

CDR3 sequence (DNA): TGCGCCAGCAGCCAAGGTTGGGACAGGGGGCTGGTGGAGCAGTACTTC. It translates to CASSQGWDRGLVEQYF. V usage is TRBV4-1 and J usage is TRBJ2-7, with 12 bases aligning to TRBD1. CDR1 is MGHRA and CDR2 is YSYEKL in the germline V gene. V dropped 1 base and J dropped 7; count of bases not matched to a gene: 8. CDR3 length: 16 residues.

The V call is TRBV15, the J call TRBJ2-3; possibly TRBD1 or TRBD2 for D (6 bases each). Per germline, CDR1 LNHNV and CDR2 YYDKDF (reference sequence). Trimming stripped 5 bases from V and 7 bases from J, with 16 bases between. The CDR3 runs to 14 residues. The CDR3 DNA sequence: TGTGCCACCAGCGGACGTCGAGGGGGGAATACGCAGTATTTT. Amino acid sequence: CATSGRRGGNTQYF.

The chain employs TRBV4-2 and TRBJ2-1, with TRBD1 matching over 10 bases. CDR1 LGHNA and CDR2 YNFKEQ come from the germline V gene. V trimming: 1 base; J trimming: 5 bases; junction bases outside the gene matches: 5. CDR3 size: 16 residues. The CDR3 region is CASSQAETGGDNEQFF. CDR3 nucleotides: TGTGCCAGCAGCCAAGCGGAGACAGGGGGCGACAATGAGCAGTTCTTC.

This clonotype was seen more than once but under ten times. The rearrangement uses TRBV20-1 and TRBJ1-4; D is unresolved. V was pared by 5 bases and J by 8 bases, with 15 bases between. Germline-derived CDR1 and CDR2 are DFQATT and SNEGSKA (reference sequence). The CDR3 spans 13 residues. CDR3: CSAQTARGEKLFF. CDR3 nucleotides: TGCAGTGCTCAAACCGCCCGGGGAGAAAAACTGTTTTTT.

This clonotype was counted many times. The V and J genes are TRBV4-1 and TRBJ1-1, with D unclear. CDR3 length equals 11 residues. V lost 8 bases and J 5 bases, leaving 9 bases between the germline ends. Germline V CDR1 and CDR2: MGHRA, YSYEKL. CDR3 loop: CASDGGTEAFF. Written as DNA, the CDR3 is TGCGCCAGCGACGGTGGAACTGAAGCTTTCTTT.

The chain has TRBV28 and TRBJ2-7; perhaps D is TRBD1 or TRBD2 (5 bases each). There are 15 residues in the CDR3. Deletions cut 6 bases from V and 2 bases from J, with 17 bases between. CDR1 is MDHEN and CDR2 is SYDVKM in the germline V gene. In DNA, the CDR3 is TGTGCCAGCAGATCTTCCGGGACCCCCACCTACGAGCAGTACTTC. Amino acids: CASRSSGTPTYEQYF.

The J gene is TRBJ2-5, the V gene TRBV6-2 or TRBV6-3; TRBD1 agrees at 10 bases. Germline V gene sequence: CDR1 MNHEY, CDR2 SVGEGT. This CDR3 comprises 16 residues. Trimming at V came to 2 bases and at J to 4 bases, leaving 7 bases not matched to a gene. CDR3 residues: CASSYPGQGIGETQYF. The CDR3 region has the DNA TGTGCCAGCAGTTACCCGGGACAGGGGATTGGAGAGACCCAGTACTTC.

This chain links TRBV6-5 with TRBJ1-2; weak D call: TRBD1 (6 bases). In germline, CDR1 is MNHEY, CDR2 SVGAGI. This CDR3 region has 13 residues. Trimming pared 7 bases from V and 8 bases from J, leaving 17 bases between. The chain's CDR3 is CASTDGGAKGYTF. The CDR3 DNA follows: TGTGCCAGCACGGACGGGGGGGCAAAAGGCTACACCTTC.

Here the CDR3 reads CASSVGRGWDEQYF. The CDR3 region has the DNA TGTGCCAGCAGTGTCGGCAGGGGATGGGACGAGCAGTACTTC. This chain links TRBV6-6 with TRBJ2-7, with D possibly TRBD1 on 6 matching bases. With 5 bases removed from V and 5 bases from J, the gap between germline ends came to 16 bases. Germline CDR1 is MNHNY and CDR2 is SVGAGI (reference sequence). The CDR3 has 14 amino acids.